This TCR beta chain comes out of a study of blood T cell repertoires in COVID-19 (dated by TCRdb to about 2020). At the level of the whole study: Samples covering the acute and convalescent phases of COVID-19 were provided by collaborators in the United States, Italy and Spain. The material from the prospective study consisted of cDNA or gDNA derived from T cells, B-cell-depleted T cells, or PBMCs. Deeply sampled blood TCRbeta repertoires from subjects exposed to, actively infected with, or recovered from COVID-19 were included in the dataset. A freely available public database, intended as a resource for researchers studying the immune response to SARS-CoV-2, is where the repertoires were released. The samples were drawn from the first 160 participants of the ongoing ImmuneRACE study and from some 1,300 subjects provided by 6 global collaborators. The sample metadata nearly always contained a de-identified subject ID, COVID-19 status, age in years and sex. Where available, HLA class I and class II types were obtained from metadata supplied by the sample provider rather than from assay-based typing.

On the study overall, not on this receptor specifically: How much clinical and demographic metadata was included differed by source and by participant, and the metadata was provided uncurated.

TCRbeta CDR3 regions were amplified from genomic DNA using the immunoSEQ Assay, a bias-controlled multiplex PCR. The study's processing was this. The number of nucleated cells in each sample was estimated from the amplification of reference gene primers within the assay. To quantify the absolute abundance of each unique TCRbeta CDR3 rearrangement, sequence reads were collapsed and filtered. For each sample, productive Simpson clonality was calculated as the square root of Simpson's diversity index across productive rearrangements. Drawn from immuneACCESS, this table holds only the in-frame rearrangements with V and J called that TCRdb kept. Clones are partly lost; checked studies trace under half to an unresolved V gene and leave the rest unexplained. That table is the source of V, J and clone size, and D and trimming were worked out from the DNA. Here the sample has 150,000 to 200,000 clones; roughly 84% occur a single time. The ten largest make up 10% to 15% of the sample.

Enrolling through a virtual design, the prospective study's participants ranged in age from roughly 18 to 95 years and lived across some 23 United States geographic areas. To assign participants to cohorts, the prospective study relied on clinical history that participants themselves reported in a screening survey and a study questionnaire. Recovered participants in ImmuneRACE Cohort 3 were defined as having two consecutive negative NP/OP PCR tests, clearance from a healthcare professional, or resolution of symptoms. Mobile phlebotomists in the prospective study collected whole blood, serum and a nasopharyngeal or oropharyngeal swab from every participant. Over a roughly two-month period, participants in the prospective study had the option of providing additional blood draws and questionnaires. Before DNA extraction, prospective study blood samples were shipped either frozen or at room temperature.

Worth noting for this clone: There is no known antigen for this receptor. Qualities for individual bases were not recorded, and no much larger clone is one base off.

Taken from cysteine to phenylalanine, the CDR3 has 14 residues. The entry retains the CDR3 DNA only, 42 bases that are in frame from base 1. CDR1 and CDR2 are drawn from the germline V gene: MGHRA, YSYEKL. V loses 8 bases of germline sequence and J loses 5 bases, and the interval between the two ends is 18 bases. The rearranged segments are TRBV4-1 and TRBJ1-1; perhaps TRBD1 is the D gene, with 6 bases matching. This TCR was sampled from an older woman who had recovered from COVID-19. The sample consisted of PBMCs or T cells enriched from blood (not recorded which). CDR3 region: CASHRVSGSTEAFF. The sequenced DNA is TGCGCCAGCCACAGGGTTTCGGGATCAACTGAAGCTTTCTTT.